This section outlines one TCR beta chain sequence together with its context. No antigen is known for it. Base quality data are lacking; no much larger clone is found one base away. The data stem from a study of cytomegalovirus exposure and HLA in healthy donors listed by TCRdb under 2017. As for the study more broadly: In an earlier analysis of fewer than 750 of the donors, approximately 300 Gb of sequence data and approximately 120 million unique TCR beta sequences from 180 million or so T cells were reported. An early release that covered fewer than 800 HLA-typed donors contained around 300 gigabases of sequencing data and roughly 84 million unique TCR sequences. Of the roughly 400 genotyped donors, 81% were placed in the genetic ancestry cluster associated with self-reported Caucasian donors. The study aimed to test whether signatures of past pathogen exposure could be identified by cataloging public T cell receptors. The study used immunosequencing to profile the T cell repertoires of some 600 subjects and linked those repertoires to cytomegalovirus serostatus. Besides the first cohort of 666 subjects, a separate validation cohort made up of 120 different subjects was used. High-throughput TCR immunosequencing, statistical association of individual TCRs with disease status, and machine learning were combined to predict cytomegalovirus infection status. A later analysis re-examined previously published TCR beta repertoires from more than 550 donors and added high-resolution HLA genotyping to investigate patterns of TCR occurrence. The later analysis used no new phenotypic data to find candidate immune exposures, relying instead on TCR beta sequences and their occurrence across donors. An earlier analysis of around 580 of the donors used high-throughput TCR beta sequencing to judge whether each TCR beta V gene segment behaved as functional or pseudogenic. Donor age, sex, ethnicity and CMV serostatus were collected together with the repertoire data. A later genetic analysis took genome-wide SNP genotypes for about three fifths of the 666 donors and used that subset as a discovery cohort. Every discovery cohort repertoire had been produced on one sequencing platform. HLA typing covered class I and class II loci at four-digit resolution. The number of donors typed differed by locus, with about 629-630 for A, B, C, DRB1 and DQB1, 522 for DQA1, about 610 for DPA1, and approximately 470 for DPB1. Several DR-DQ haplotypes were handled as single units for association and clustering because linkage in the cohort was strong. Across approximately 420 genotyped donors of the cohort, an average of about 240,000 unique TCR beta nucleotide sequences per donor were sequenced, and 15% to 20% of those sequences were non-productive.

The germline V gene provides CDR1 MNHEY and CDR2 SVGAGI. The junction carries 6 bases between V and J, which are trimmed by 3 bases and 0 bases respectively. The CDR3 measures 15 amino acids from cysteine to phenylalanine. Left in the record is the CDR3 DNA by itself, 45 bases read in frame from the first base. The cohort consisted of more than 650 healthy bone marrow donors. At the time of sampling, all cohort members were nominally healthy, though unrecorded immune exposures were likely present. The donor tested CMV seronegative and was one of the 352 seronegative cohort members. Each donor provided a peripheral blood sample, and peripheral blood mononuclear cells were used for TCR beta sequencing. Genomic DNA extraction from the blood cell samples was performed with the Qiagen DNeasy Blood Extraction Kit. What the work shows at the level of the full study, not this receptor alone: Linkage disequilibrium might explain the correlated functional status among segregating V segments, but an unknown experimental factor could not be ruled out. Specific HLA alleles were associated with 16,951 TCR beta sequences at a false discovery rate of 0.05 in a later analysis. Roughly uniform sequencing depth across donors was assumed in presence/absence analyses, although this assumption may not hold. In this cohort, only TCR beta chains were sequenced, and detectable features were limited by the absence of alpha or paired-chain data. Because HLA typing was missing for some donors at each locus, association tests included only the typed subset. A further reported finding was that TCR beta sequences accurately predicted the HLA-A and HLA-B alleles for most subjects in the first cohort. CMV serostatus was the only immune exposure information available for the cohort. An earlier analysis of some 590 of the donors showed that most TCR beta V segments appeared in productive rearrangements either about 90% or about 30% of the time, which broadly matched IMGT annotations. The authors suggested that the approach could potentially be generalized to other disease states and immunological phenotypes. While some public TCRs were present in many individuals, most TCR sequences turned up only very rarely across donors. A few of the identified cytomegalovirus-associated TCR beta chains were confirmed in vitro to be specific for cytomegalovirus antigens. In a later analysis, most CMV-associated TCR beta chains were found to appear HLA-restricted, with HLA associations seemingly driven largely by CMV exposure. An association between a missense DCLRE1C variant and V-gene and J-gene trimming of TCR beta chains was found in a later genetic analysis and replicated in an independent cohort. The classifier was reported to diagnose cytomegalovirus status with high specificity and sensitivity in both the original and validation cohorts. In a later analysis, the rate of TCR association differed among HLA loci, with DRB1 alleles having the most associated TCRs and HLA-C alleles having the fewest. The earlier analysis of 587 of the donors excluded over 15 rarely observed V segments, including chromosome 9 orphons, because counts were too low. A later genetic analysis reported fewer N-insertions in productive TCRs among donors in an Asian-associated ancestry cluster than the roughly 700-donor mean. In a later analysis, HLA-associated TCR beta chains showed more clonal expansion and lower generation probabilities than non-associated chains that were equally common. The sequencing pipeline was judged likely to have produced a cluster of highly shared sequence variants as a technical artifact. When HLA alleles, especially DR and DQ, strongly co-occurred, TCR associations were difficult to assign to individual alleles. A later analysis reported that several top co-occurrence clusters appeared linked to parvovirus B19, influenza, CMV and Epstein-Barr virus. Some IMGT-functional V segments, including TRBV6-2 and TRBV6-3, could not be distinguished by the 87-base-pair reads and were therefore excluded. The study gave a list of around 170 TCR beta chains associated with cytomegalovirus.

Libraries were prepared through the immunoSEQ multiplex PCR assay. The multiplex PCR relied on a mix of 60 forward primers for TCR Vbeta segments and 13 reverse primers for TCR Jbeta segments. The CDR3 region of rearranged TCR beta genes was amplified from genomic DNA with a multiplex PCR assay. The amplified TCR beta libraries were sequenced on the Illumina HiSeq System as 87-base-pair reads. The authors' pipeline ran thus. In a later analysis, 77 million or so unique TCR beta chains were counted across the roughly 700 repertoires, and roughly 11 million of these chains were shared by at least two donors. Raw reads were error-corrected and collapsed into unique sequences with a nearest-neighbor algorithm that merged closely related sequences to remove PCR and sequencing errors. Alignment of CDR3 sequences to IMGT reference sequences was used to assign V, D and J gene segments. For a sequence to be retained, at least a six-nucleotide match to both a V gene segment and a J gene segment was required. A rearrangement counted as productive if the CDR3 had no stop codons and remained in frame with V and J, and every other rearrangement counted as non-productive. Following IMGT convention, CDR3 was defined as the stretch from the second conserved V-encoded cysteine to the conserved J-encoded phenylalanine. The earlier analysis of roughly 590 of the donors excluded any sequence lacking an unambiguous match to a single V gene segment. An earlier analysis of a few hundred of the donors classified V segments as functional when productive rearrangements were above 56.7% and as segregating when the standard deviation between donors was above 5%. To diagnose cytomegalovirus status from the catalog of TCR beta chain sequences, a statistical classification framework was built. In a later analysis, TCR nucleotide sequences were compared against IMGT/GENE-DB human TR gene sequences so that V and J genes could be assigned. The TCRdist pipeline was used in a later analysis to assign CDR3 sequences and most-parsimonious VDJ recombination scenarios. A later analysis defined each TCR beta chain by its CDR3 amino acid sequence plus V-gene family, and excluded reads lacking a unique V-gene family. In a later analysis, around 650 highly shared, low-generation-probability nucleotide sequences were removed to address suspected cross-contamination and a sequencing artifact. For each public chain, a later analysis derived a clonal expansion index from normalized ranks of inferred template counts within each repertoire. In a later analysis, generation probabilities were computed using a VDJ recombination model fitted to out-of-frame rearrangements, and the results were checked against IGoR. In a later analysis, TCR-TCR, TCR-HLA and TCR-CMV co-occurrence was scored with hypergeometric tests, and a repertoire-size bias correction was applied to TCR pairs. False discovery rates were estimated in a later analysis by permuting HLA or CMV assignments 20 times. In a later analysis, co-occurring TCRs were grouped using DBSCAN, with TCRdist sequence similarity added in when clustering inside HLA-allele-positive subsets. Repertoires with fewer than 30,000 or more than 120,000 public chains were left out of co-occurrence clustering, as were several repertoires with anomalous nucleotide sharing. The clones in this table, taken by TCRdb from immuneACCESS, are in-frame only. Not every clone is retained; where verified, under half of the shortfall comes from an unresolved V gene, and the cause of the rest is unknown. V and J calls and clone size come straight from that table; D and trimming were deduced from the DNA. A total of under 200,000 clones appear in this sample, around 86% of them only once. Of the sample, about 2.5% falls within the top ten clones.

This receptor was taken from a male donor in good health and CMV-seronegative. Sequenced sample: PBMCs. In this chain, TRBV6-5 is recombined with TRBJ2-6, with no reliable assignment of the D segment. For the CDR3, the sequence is CASSYQYSGANVLTF. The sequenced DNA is TGTGCCAGCAGTTATCAGTACTCTGGGGCCAACGTCCTGACTTTC.